This section outlines one TCR beta chain sequence together with its context. Its specificity is not known. Some clones are missing from TCRdb's copy, which holds only in-frame ones; the method was immunoSEQ multiplex PCR. This sample has around 40,000 clones, with 84% found just once. These data are taken from a study of a mutant IDH1 vaccine in newly diagnosed glioma. Study-wide context: The initiation of vaccination occurred 4-6 weeks after radiotherapy alone, or with temozolomide cycles. Before enrollment, the patients had been treated with radiotherapy alone, temozolomide alone, or both together. Most of them had received both. Of treated patients, approximately 62% were men and about 38% women, averaging about 40 years.

Study observations and caveats: It seemed that pseudoprogression was not linked to changes in the top peripheral T cell clonotypes.

Germline V gene lookup returns CDR1 SNHLY and CDR2 FYNNEI. This CDR3 contains 14 residues. Trimming cost V 7 bases and J 7 bases, with 17 bases left between them. The time point denotes: week 23, last vaccination. The study gave 300 ug of mutant IDH1 20-mer peptide per vaccine dose, with topical imiquimod. This TCR came from a woman under 30 with glioma. Some clones in this sample may be carry-over from other donors' samples. This chain uses TRBV2 with TRBJ2-1; D assignment may be TRBD1 or TRBD2 (5 bases each). Sample: PBMCs, taken from a glioma patient whose treatment included an IDH1 peptide vaccine. The CDR3 DNA reads TGTGCCAGCACGTCGGGACCCCTAGCTAATGAGCAGTTCTTC. Protein product: CASTSGPLANEQFF.